This TCR beta chain is drawn from a study of cytomegalovirus exposure and HLA in healthy donors. Overall study results and limits: Being productive about 87% or about 30% of the time was typical of most TCR beta V segments in an earlier analysis. Most TCRs appeared rarely, but some public TCRs recurred in many donors. Most CMV-associated TCR beta chains appeared HLA-restricted in a later analysis. Of the V segments, some could not be distinguished, including TRBV6-2 and TRBV6-3, and were excluded.

J lost 2 bases, V lost 0 bases, and 2 bases had no gene match. The length of the CDR3 is 15 residues. Germline V gene lookup returns CDR1 SGDLS and CDR2 YYNGEE. Notes on this clone: The antigen is not known.

The PCR had 60 Vbeta and 13 Jbeta primers. Sequenced by immunoSEQ multiplex PCR; TCRdb stores in-frame clones only, minus some. The sample contains some 100,000 clones, approximately 71% of which appear only once. The J gene is TRBJ2-7, the V gene TRBV9; the match to TRBD1 covers 10 bases. The sample comprised PBMCs. The clonotype comes from a woman between 18 and 29 years old in good health and CMV-seropositive. CDR3 sequence reads: CASSVDGTGAYEQYF. DNA for the CDR3: TGTGCCAGCAGCGTAGATGGGACAGGGGCCTACGAGCAGTACTTC.